This passage covers 28 T cell receptor beta chains from one sample sequenced in a study of T cell responses to AZD1222 COVID-19 vaccine. The method was immunoSEQ multiplex PCR; TCRdb's version includes in-frame clones alone and lacks a portion of them. The table records tens of thousands of clones, roughly 85% of them present only once. The sequencing used peripheral blood, collected 28 days after the second AZD1222 dose. All receptors come from an adult who received the AZD1222 COVID-19 vaccine.

This clone showed up just once. The V and J genes are TRBV11-2 and TRBJ1-6, with D maybe TRBD1 (5 bases). Germline-derived CDR1 and CDR2 are SGHAT and FQNNGV. Between the trimmed V and J ends, which lost 5 bases and 10 bases, there was a span of 6 bases. The CDR3 covers 11 residues. The CDR3 DNA sequence: TGTGCCAGCAGCCGGGACTCACCCCTCCACTTT. Encoded protein: CASSRDSPLHF.

The J gene is TRBJ2-2, the V gene TRBV4-3; no clear D. Trimming removed 0 bases at V and 4 bases at J, with 12 bases between. Germline V gives CDR1 LGHNA, CDR2 YSLEER. The CDR3 has 16 amino acids. CDR3 loop: CASSQDLPTGTGELFF. As DNA, the CDR3 is TGCGCCAGCAGCCAAGATCTGCCTACCGGCACCGGGGAGCTGTTTTTT.

The gene calls are TRBV6-2 or TRBV6-3 and TRBJ1-3; no definite D call. Per germline, CDR1 MNHEY and CDR2 SVGEGT. This CDR3 has 17 residues. The V and J ends lost 0 bases and 0 bases respectively, with 12 bases between them. CDR3 DNA: TGTGCCAGCAGTTACTCCCGACCGTCGGGCTCTGGAAACACCATATATTTT. Protein product: CASSYSRPSGSGNTIYF.

CDR3 protein: CASRRGLNQPQHF. In DNA form, the CDR3 reads TGTGCCAGTAGGAGGGGGCTCAATCAGCCCCAGCATTTT. The chain links TRBV19 to TRBJ1-5, with TRBD1 matching 7 bases. V trimming: 6 bases; J trimming: 3 bases; junction bases outside the gene matches: 2. The CDR3 totals 13 residues. Germline V gene lookup returns CDR1 LNHDA and CDR2 SQIVND (reference sequence).

This clone was detected once. This chain connects TRBV29-1 to TRBJ1-3, with unresolved D. V was shortened by 3 bases and J by 0 bases, with 3 bases between the two germline ends. Germline lookup yields CDR1 SQVTM and CDR2 ANQGSEA. This CDR3 is 12 amino acids long. CDR3: CSVDSSGNTIYF. In DNA form, the CDR3 reads TGCAGCGTTGACAGCTCTGGAAACACCATATATTTT.

The CDR3 DNA sequence: TGTGCCAACTCGGGCCCCACAGACAACTATGGCTACACCTTC. It codes for CANSGPTDNYGYTF. The V and J genes are TRBV28 and TRBJ1-2, with no clear D. The CDR3 is 14 residues long. CDR1 is MDHEN, CDR2 SYDVKM, per germline. V was cut by 10 bases and J by 2 bases, with 17 bases left in between.

V gene TRBV4-1 combines with J gene TRBJ1-2; D remains ambiguous. The ends were cut back, 0 bases at V and 4 bases at J, with 15 bases in the middle. This CDR3 is 16 amino acids long. Germline assignment: CDR1 MGHRA and CDR2 YSYEKL. CDR3 protein: CASSQEMTTTLYGYTF. The DNA for the CDR3 is TGCGCCAGCAGCCAAGAGATGACTACGACCCTCTATGGCTACACCTTC.

The chain joins TRBV28 to TRBJ1-2; D may be TRBD1 (6 bases). CDR3 size: 14 residues. Germline CDR1 reads MDHEN; CDR2 reads SYDVKM. V was shortened by 3 bases and J by 7 bases, with 15 bases between the two germline ends. CDR3: CASSFVTGITGYTF. The CDR3 nucleotides are TGTGCCAGCAGTTTTGTAACAGGGATCACTGGCTACACCTTC.

The CDR3 DNA sequence: TGTGCCAGCAGCTCCTCTCCAGGGGTCTCCTACAATGAGCAGTTCTTC. It codes for CASSSSPGVSYNEQFF. V and J are TRBV4-2 and TRBJ2-1; possible D gene TRBD1, 6 bases. There are 16 residues in the CDR3. Germline V gene lookup returns CDR1 LGHNA and CDR2 YNFKEQ. The germline V and J ends were trimmed by 5 bases and 0 bases, with 14 bases remaining between them.

This clone came up a few times. The rearrangement uses TRBV5-1 and TRBJ1-1, with TRBD1 matching 9 bases. Per germline, CDR1 SGHRS and CDR2 YFSETQ. Unmatched junction bases numbered 8, after V lost 5 bases and J lost 3 bases. This CDR3 region has 15 residues. The CDR3, as DNA: TGCGCCAGCAGACCCGGACAGGGGTCGGACACTGAAGCTTTCTTT. Translation: CASRPGQGSDTEAFF.

The chain uses TRBV27 and TRBJ2-1; D might be TRBD2 (6 bases). The ends were cut back, 6 bases at V and 0 bases at J, with 18 bases in the middle. The CDR3 is made up of 17 amino acids. Germline V gene sequence: CDR1 MNHEY, CDR2 SMNVEV (reference sequence). CDR3: CASRAPGLTSSYNEQFF. In DNA form, the CDR3 reads TGTGCCAGCAGAGCACCGGGACTCACGAGCTCCTACAATGAGCAGTTCTTC.

The rearrangement uses TRBV7-2 and TRBJ1-2; tentatively, D is TRBD1 (6 bases). CDR1 SGHTA and CDR2 FQGNSA come from the germline V gene. This CDR3 region has 15 residues. Trimming shortened V by 2 bases and J by 0 bases, and 10 bases separated the two germline ends. The CDR3 DNA sequence: TGTGCCAGCAGCTTAAGGGAGGGGGCTAACTATGGCTACACCTTC. Amino acid sequence: CASSLREGANYGYTF.

This clone has only one observation. The rearrangement joins TRBV11-2 to TRBJ2-1, with no clear D. This CDR3 region has 14 residues. Trimming took off 5 bases at V and 0 bases at J, with 8 bases between the two ends. Germline lookup yields CDR1 SGHAT and CDR2 FQNNGV. The CDR3 region has the DNA TGTGCCAGCAGCGACTTCCCCTCCTACAATGAGCAGTTCTTC. It is translated as CASSDFPSYNEQFF.

In its sample, this clone was seen a few times. CDR3 sequence reads: CASSDRQGSLGYEQYF. The DNA of the CDR3 is TGTGCCAGCTCGGACCGACAGGGATCTCTGGGGTACGAGCAGTACTTC. The chain uses TRBV18 and TRBJ2-7, with 7 bases fitting TRBD1. The CDR3 is 16 residues long. Germline assignment: CDR1 KGHSH and CDR2 LQKENI. The trim removed 6 bases at V and 4 bases at J, leaving 15 bases unmatched.

The chain couples TRBV30 to TRBJ1-2, with a possible D match to TRBD1 (6 bases). V lost 5 bases, J lost 5 bases, and 9 bases lay in between. CDR1 is GTSNPN, CDR2 SVGIG, per germline (reference sequence). The CDR3 contains 11 residues. CDR3 in DNA: TGTGCCTGGGAGACAGGTTATGGCTACACCTTC. This encodes CAWETGYGYTF.

The rearrangement uses TRBV28 and TRBJ2-7; D is undetermined. The V end was cut by 5 bases, the J end by 0 bases, with 14 bases between. Germline loops: CDR1 MDHEN, CDR2 SYDVKM. The CDR3 totals 15 residues. CDR3: CASSPPGYSSYEQYF. The CDR3 DNA sequence: TGTGCCAGCAGTCCGCCTGGATATAGCTCCTACGAGCAGTACTTC.

This clone was counted a few times. The V call is TRBV4-3, the J call TRBJ2-2, with 8 bases matching TRBD2. The germline V gene encodes CDR1 LGHNA and CDR2 YSLEER. The length of the CDR3 is 17 residues. Trimming took 0 bases from V and 4 from J; bases not matched to a gene: 7. The CDR3 DNA reads TGCGCCAGCAGCCAAGATCTGGCGGGAGGTGGCACCGGGGAGCTGTTTTTT. It specifies CASSQDLAGGGTGELFF.

The rearrangement joins TRBV3-1 (or the pseudogene TRBV3-2) to TRBJ1-2; unclear D gene. Germline V lookup: CDR1 LGHDT, CDR2 YNNKEL (reference sequence). The CDR3 length is 14 residues. The V end lost 2 bases, the J end lost 1 base, and 8 bases lay between the germline ends. The CDR3 DNA is TGTGCCAGCAGCCAACCAGGAAATAACTATGGCTACACCTTC. The encoded protein is CASSQPGNNYGYTF.

In this sample, this clone turned up a few times. V and J are TRBV19 and TRBJ2-4; D gene ambiguous. V lost 2 bases to trimming and J lost 3 bases, with 11 bases between them. Germline V lookup: CDR1 LNHDA, CDR2 SQIVND (reference sequence). CDR3 length: 15 amino acids. CDR3 amino acids: CASSIFYDSKNIQYF. The CDR3 region has the DNA TGTGCCAGTAGTATATTTTATGATAGCAAAAACATTCAGTACTTC.

V is TRBV30 and J is TRBJ2-7; D unclear. This CDR3 spans 12 amino acids. Germline lookup yields CDR1 GTSNPN and CDR2 SVGIG (reference sequence). The V gene lost 2 bases and the J gene lost 6 bases, with 11 bases spanning the gap. The CDR3, as DNA: TGTGCCTGGAGTTTGATAGGGCTCGAGCAGTACTTC. Its protein product is CAWSLIGLEQYF. The complete variable domain, with remaining parts taken from reference TRBV30 and TRBJ2-7, reads SQTIHQWPATLVQPVGSPLSLECTVEGTSNPNLYWYRQAAGRGLQLLFYSVGIGQISSEVPQNLSASRPQDRQFILSSKKLLLSDSGFYLCAWSLIGLEQYFGPGTRLTVT.

V usage is TRBV9 and J usage is TRBJ1-5, with unresolved D. Germline assignment: CDR1 SGDLS and CDR2 YYNGEE. V lost 7 bases and J 5 bases, leaving 16 bases between the germline ends. The CDR3 covers 14 residues. CDR3 nucleotides: TGTGCCAGCGACCCCAACGGTGGGGATCAGCCCCAGCATTTT. It yields the protein CASDPNGGDQPQHF.

The chain links TRBV7-3 to TRBJ1-2; D perhaps matches TRBD1 (6 bases). Germline values: CDR1 SGHTA, CDR2 FQGTGA. This CDR3 has 15 amino acids. Trimming pared 4 bases from V and 7 bases from J, leaving 19 bases between. The CDR3 reads CASSSPRGGPGGYTF. The CDR3, as DNA: TGTGCCAGCAGCTCCCCTAGGGGGGGACCAGGTGGCTACACCTTC.

This chain connects TRBV5-4 to TRBJ2-3, with 7 bases matching TRBD1. The J segment lost 0 bases and the V segment lost 4 bases, leaving 8 bases of the junction unmatched. The CDR3 is made up of 16 amino acids. Germline loops: CDR1 SGHNT, CDR2 YYREEE (reference sequence). The CDR3: CASSRYLGQSTDTQYF. The CDR3 nucleotides are TGTGCCAGCAGCCGCTATCTGGGACAGAGCACAGATACGCAGTATTTT.

The chain combines TRBV4-1 with TRBJ1-3, with 9 nucleotides matching TRBD1. V was clipped by 4 bases and J by 4 bases; unmatched bases: 8. The CDR3 loop spans 16 amino acids. CDR1 MGHRA and CDR2 YSYEKL come from the germline V gene. The CDR3 region has the DNA TGCGCCAGCAGCCGAGCATGGGACAGGGACGGAAACACCATATATTTT. Amino acid sequence: CASSRAWDRDGNTIYF.

This clone showed up just once. The V call is TRBV19, the J call TRBJ1-2, with D possibly being TRBD1 (6 bases). The ends were cut back, 7 bases at V and 13 bases at J, with 25 bases in the middle. Per germline, CDR1 LNHDA and CDR2 SQIVND (reference sequence). CDR3 size: 14 residues. The CDR3 sequence is CASNWDTGTLWRTF. Written as DNA, the CDR3 is TGTGCCAGTAATTGGGACACCGGGACCCTATGGCGCACCTTC.

The CDR3 DNA sequence: TGTGCCAGCAGCCGTCTTGGGGGGGCGGGCACTGAAGCTTTCTTT. It translates to CASSRLGGAGTEAFF. The rearrangement uses TRBV11-2 and TRBJ1-1; D may be TRBD1 (6 bases). The length of the CDR3 is 15 residues. Germline V lookup: CDR1 SGHAT, CDR2 FQNNGV. Trimming removed 5 bases from V and 4 bases from J, with 17 bases in between. Combining the CDR3 with reference TRBV11-2 and TRBJ1-1 gives the whole variable domain EAGVAQSPRYKIIEKRQSVAFWCNPISGHATLYWYQQILGQGPKLLIQFQNNGVVDDSQLPKDRFSAERLKGVDSTLKIQPAKLEDSAVYLCASSRLGGAGTEAFFGQGTRLTVV.

This clone was picked up one time. This chain links TRBV9 with TRBJ2-7; a weak D match, TRBD1 (6 bases). Trimming left V 3 bases short and J 9 bases short, with 37 bases between. The V gene's germline CDR1 is SGDLS and CDR2 YYNGEE. The CDR3 covers 20 residues. CDR3 sequence reads: CASSALPITGLGYYLNVQYF. Written as DNA, the CDR3 is TGTGCCAGCAGCGCCTTACCAATTACAGGGTTGGGGTATTATTTGAACGTGCAGTACTTC.

This clone was counted once. CDR3 region: CAYLTSGRGRDEQFF. The CDR3 bases are TGTGCCTATTTAACTAGCGGGAGAGGGCGCGATGAGCAGTTCTTC. The rearrangement joins TRBV30 to TRBJ2-1; 11 bases line up with TRBD2. CDR1 GTSNPN and CDR2 SVGIG come from the germline V gene (reference sequence). The CDR3 is 15 amino acids. J lost 8 bases, V lost 7 bases, and 13 bases had no gene match.